The 26 T cell receptor beta chains listed next were all sequenced from one sample in a study of T cell responses to AZD1222 COVID-19 vaccine. Method: immunoSEQ multiplex PCR; TCRdb's copy keeps in-frame clones and lacks some. The table shows about 120,000 clones, with 85% to 95% occurring only once. This specimen was peripheral blood, taken on day 0 of AZD1222 vaccination. All receptors come from an adult in good health.

A word on this clone: Compared with germline, one end of the junction differs, possibly owing to a read error. The chain's CDR3 is CASSFGQGANNGYTF. The CDR3 region has the DNA TGTGCCAGCAGTTTTGGACAGGGGGCTAACAATGGCTACACCTTC. The J gene is TRBJ1-2, the V gene TRBV27, with 11 bases fitting TRBD1. CDR1 is MNHEY, CDR2 SMNVEV, per germline (reference sequence). There are 15 residues in the CDR3.

The rearrangement links TRBV15 to TRBJ2-7, with 7 bases identical to TRBD2. CDR1 and CDR2 from the germline V gene are LNHNV and YYDKDF (reference sequence). CDR3 length equals 16 residues. The V and J ends lost 1 base and 1 base, in that order; junction bases with no gene match: 7. CDR3 sequence reads: CATSRVRGGSSYEQYF. Here the CDR3 DNA reads TGTGCCACCAGCAGAGTTAGGGGCGGGAGTTCCTACGAGCAGTACTTC. Together with reference TRBV15 and TRBJ2-7, the CDR3 gives the full variable domain: DAMVIQNPRYQVTQFGKPVTLSCSQTLNHNVMYWYQQKSSQAPKLLFHYYDKDFNNEADTPDNFQSRRPNTSFCFLDIRSPGLGDTAMYLCATSRVRGGSSYEQYFGPGTRLTVT.

The rearrangement links TRBV25-1 to TRBJ2-5; no definite D call. This CDR3 is 13 amino acids long. Per the germline V gene, CDR1 is MGHDK and CDR2 is SYGVNS. With 1 base removed from V and 7 bases from J, the gap between germline ends came to 10 bases. This CDR3 is CASSESPLGTQYF. For the CDR3, the DNA is TGTGCCAGCAGTGAATCCCCGCTAGGGACCCAGTACTTC.

J is TRBJ2-1 and V is TRBV5-1, with TRBD2 matching over 15 bases. The ends lost 4 bases at V and 12 bases at J; junction bases unmatched: 5. This CDR3 contains 14 residues. Germline CDR1 SGHRS, CDR2 YFSETQ. CDR3 nucleotide sequence: TGCGCCAGCAGCCCAGGACTAGCGGGAGGGCTGCAGTTCTTC. Its protein is CASSPGLAGGLQFF.

DNA for the CDR3: TGTGCCAGCACCCCGGGCCCCATTTCACCCCTCCACTTT. It is translated as CASTPGPISPLHF. The V gene is TRBV12-3 or TRBV12-4, the J gene TRBJ1-6; D call uncertain. The CDR3 runs 13 residues. Trimming left V 7 bases short and J 9 bases short, with 13 bases between.

CDR3 protein: CASSPNWGSDNEQFF. CDR3 coding DNA: TGTGCCAGCTCACCAAATTGGGGGTCGGACAATGAGCAGTTCTTC. The chain recombines TRBV18 with TRBJ2-1, with D possibly called TRBD1 or TRBD2 (5 bases each). V lost 2 bases and J 5 bases, leaving 13 bases between the germline ends. CDR3 length equals 15 residues. Germline V CDR1 and CDR2: KGHSH, LQKENI.

This sequence joins TRBV3-1 (or the pseudogene TRBV3-2) and TRBJ1-2; 9 nucleotides match TRBD1. CDR1 LGHDT and CDR2 YNNKEL come from the germline V gene (reference sequence). CDR3 length equals 14 residues. Losses at the gene ends were 3 bases for V and 7 bases for J; bases not matched to a gene: 6. The CDR3 reads CASSHAGTGIGYTF. The CDR3 DNA reads as TGTGCCAGCAGCCATGCCGGGACAGGGATTGGCTACACCTTC.

The rearrangement uses TRBV7-8 and TRBJ2-2; D is ambiguous. V lost 4 bases to trimming and J lost 9 bases, with 12 bases between them. The CDR3 length is 13 residues. The germline CDR1 and CDR2 sequences are SGHVS and FQNEAQ. CDR3 DNA: TGTGCCAGCAGCTCCGAGATGACCCGGGAGCTGTTTTTT. Translated, it gives CASSSEMTRELFF.

V and J are TRBV28 and TRBJ2-7; D is possibly TRBD1 (6 bases). Trimming stripped 10 bases from V and 7 bases from J, with 20 bases between. Germline V CDR1 and CDR2: MDHEN, SYDVKM. This CDR3 contains 13 residues. The CDR3 is CATLRTAPKEQYF. The CDR3 region has the DNA TGTGCCACCCTTAGGACAGCCCCTAAGGAGCAGTACTTC.

The V call is TRBV18, the J call TRBJ2-3, with 11 bases aligning to TRBD2. The J segment lost 8 bases and the V segment lost 2 bases, leaving 9 bases of the junction unmatched. The CDR3 is 16 amino acids. Per the germline V gene, CDR1 is KGHSH and CDR2 is LQKENI. The chain's CDR3 is CASSPVGGLAASTQYF. In nucleotides, the CDR3 is TGTGCCAGCTCACCAGTTGGGGGACTAGCGGCAAGTACGCAGTATTTT.

This clone was detected only once. The rearrangement links TRBV5-1 to TRBJ1-4; D is uncertain. Germline assignment: CDR1 SGHRS and CDR2 YFSETQ. The V and J ends lost 1 base and 7 bases respectively, with 14 bases between them. The length of the CDR3 is 15 residues. The CDR3 here is CASSLNGEMGEKLFF. CDR3 nucleotide sequence: TGCGCCAGCAGCTTGAATGGAGAAATGGGTGAAAAACTGTTTTTT.

V and J are TRBV19 and TRBJ2-1; 10 bases match TRBD1. Losses at the gene ends were 3 bases for V and 7 bases for J; bases not matched to a gene: 9. The CDR3 spans 16 residues. In germline, CDR1 is LNHDA, CDR2 SQIVND (reference sequence). CDR3 sequence: CASSMSPGQGMNEQFF. CDR3 nucleotide sequence: TGTGCCAGTAGTATGTCGCCGGGACAGGGGATGAATGAGCAGTTCTTC.

The genes are TRBV4-2 and TRBJ2-5; D unclear. This CDR3 contains 14 residues. V was shortened by 1 base and J by 0 bases, with 6 bases between the two germline ends. Germline CDR1 is LGHNA and CDR2 is YNFKEQ. CDR3 nucleotides: TGTGCCAGCAGCCAAGTTTCAGACCAAGAGACCCAGTACTTC. The encoded protein is CASSQVSDQETQYF.

The CDR3 here is CATSGDNRGYNEKLFF. CDR3 coding DNA: TGTGCCACCAGCGGCGATAACAGGGGATATAATGAAAAACTGTTTTTT. V is TRBV15 and J is TRBJ1-4; 7 bases align to TRBD1. This CDR3 is 16 amino acids long. The trim removed 5 bases at V and 4 bases at J, leaving 10 bases unmatched. Germline CDR1 and CDR2: LNHNV and YYDKDF (reference sequence).

The V call is TRBV29-1, the J call TRBJ1-2; D remains unclear. The CDR3 covers 15 residues. Trimming shortened V by 4 bases and J by 3 bases, and 18 bases separated the two germline ends. CDR1 SQVTM and CDR2 ANQGSEA come from the germline V gene. Here the CDR3 DNA reads TGCAGCGTTGGTTCGTTCGGGCAGGAGGACTATGGCTACACCTTC. This encodes CSVGSFGQEDYGYTF.

This clone was seen once. The rearrangement joins TRBV4-1 to TRBJ1-1; no clear D gene. Per germline, CDR1 MGHRA and CDR2 YSYEKL. Trimming shortened V by 0 bases and J by 0 bases, and 11 bases separated the two germline ends. The CDR3 covers 16 residues. This CDR3 reads CASSQEGVLVNTEAFF. The CDR3 bases are TGCGCCAGCAGCCAAGAGGGAGTCTTGGTGAACACTGAAGCTTTCTTT.

The J gene is TRBJ2-7, the V gene TRBV6-5; 13 nucleotides match TRBD2. Germline V lookup: CDR1 MNHEY, CDR2 SVGAGI. This CDR3 contains 15 residues. J gave up 1 base and V 6 bases, and 3 bases lay outside the gene matches. The CDR3 nucleotides are TGTGCCAGCAGCAAGACTAGCGGGAGGTCCTACGAGCAGTACTTC. Its translation: CASSKTSGRSYEQYF.

This clone has a handful of counts. The genes are TRBV6-5 and TRBJ2-7; D is uncertain. The V end lost 4 bases, the J end lost 1 base, and 14 bases lay between the germline ends. The CDR3 is 15 residues long. Looked up from germline, CDR1 is MNHEY and CDR2 is SVGAGI. CDR3 loop: CASSSPGEASYEQYF. DNA of the CDR3: TGTGCCAGCAGTTCCCCCGGCGAAGCATCCTACGAGCAGTACTTC.

The chain joins TRBV3-1 (or the pseudogene TRBV3-2) to TRBJ1-1, with 8 bases matching TRBD1. Trimming cost V 5 bases and J 4 bases; bases outside gene matches: 3. Germline CDR1 LGHDT, CDR2 YNNKEL (reference sequence). CDR3 length: 13 residues. The CDR3 nucleotides read TGTGCCAGCAGCGCCGACAGGGGCACTGAAGCTTTCTTT. Amino acid sequence: CASSADRGTEAFF.

The chain is built from TRBV18 and TRBJ2-7, with no clear D. This CDR3 has 13 amino acids. V lost 1 base and J 2 bases, leaving 6 bases between the germline ends. Germline V gene data show CDR1 as KGHSH and CDR2 as LQKENI. In DNA form, the CDR3 reads TGTGCCAGCTCACCACAAGCGACCTACGAGCAGTACTTC. Its protein product is CASSPQATYEQYF.

The J gene is TRBJ1-2, the V gene TRBV28; D gene uncertain. The CDR3 loop spans 13 amino acids. Trimming took 1 base from V and 8 from J, leaving 11 bases between them. The V gene's germline CDR1 is MDHEN and CDR2 SYDVKM. The CDR3 coding sequence is TGTGCCAGCAGTTTATCCGGGAGCCAGGGCTACACCTTC. This codes for CASSLSGSQGYTF.

The chain employs TRBV28 and TRBJ1-4; D gene unclear. The CDR3 runs 13 residues. With 6 bases removed from V and 7 bases from J, the gap between germline ends came to 12 bases. Germline V gene sequence: CDR1 MDHEN, CDR2 SYDVKM. CDR3 protein: CASRRQNREKLFF. The CDR3 DNA reads TGTGCCAGCAGGCGCCAAAATCGTGAAAAACTGTTTTTT. Full variable domain (rest looked up from reference TRBV28 and TRBJ1-4): DVKVTQSSRYLVKRTGEKVFLECVQDMDHENMFWYRQDPGLGLRLIYFSYDVKMKEKGDIPEGYSVSREKKERFSLILESASTNQTSMYLCASRRQNREKLFFGSGTQLSVL.

This sequence joins TRBV27 and TRBJ1-6, with TRBD1 identical over 9 bases. J lost 7 bases, V lost 5 bases, and 12 bases had no gene match. Germline V lookup: CDR1 MNHEY, CDR2 SMNVEV (reference sequence). The CDR3 spans 17 residues. The CDR3 sequence: CASSLHHRGRPNSPLHF. In DNA form, the CDR3 reads TGTGCCAGCAGTCTCCATCACAGGGGGCGACCGAATTCACCCCTCCACTTT.

V usage is TRBV5-1 and J usage is TRBJ1-1; D may be TRBD1 (5 bases). V lost 3 bases, J lost 10 bases, and 25 bases lay in between. This CDR3 is built from 16 residues. CDR1 and CDR2 (germline): SGHRS, YFSETQ. Written as DNA, the CDR3 is TGCGCCAGCAGCTGGGAACCGGGACTCATCAAAAAGGGAGCTTTCTTT. Protein product: CASSWEPGLIKKGAFF.

The J gene is TRBJ1-5, the V gene TRBV10-2, with D uncertain. The CDR3 contains 12 residues. Trimming took off 5 bases at V and 8 bases at J, with 10 bases between the two ends. Per the germline V gene, CDR1 is WSHSY and CDR2 is SAAADI. CDR3 sequence: CASSFSKEPQHF. The CDR3, as DNA: TGCGCCAGCAGTTTTTCCAAAGAGCCCCAGCATTTT.

The chain carries TRBV6-2 or TRBV6-3 and TRBJ1-1; 8 bases match TRBD1. Germline loops: CDR1 MNHEY, CDR2 SVGEGT. The CDR3 has 14 amino acids. V was clipped by 6 bases and J by 6 bases; unmatched bases: 9. In nucleotides, the CDR3 is TGTGCCAGCAGCCATTCCCAGGGGGCCTCTGAAGCTTTCTTT. This translates into CASSHSQGASEAFF.